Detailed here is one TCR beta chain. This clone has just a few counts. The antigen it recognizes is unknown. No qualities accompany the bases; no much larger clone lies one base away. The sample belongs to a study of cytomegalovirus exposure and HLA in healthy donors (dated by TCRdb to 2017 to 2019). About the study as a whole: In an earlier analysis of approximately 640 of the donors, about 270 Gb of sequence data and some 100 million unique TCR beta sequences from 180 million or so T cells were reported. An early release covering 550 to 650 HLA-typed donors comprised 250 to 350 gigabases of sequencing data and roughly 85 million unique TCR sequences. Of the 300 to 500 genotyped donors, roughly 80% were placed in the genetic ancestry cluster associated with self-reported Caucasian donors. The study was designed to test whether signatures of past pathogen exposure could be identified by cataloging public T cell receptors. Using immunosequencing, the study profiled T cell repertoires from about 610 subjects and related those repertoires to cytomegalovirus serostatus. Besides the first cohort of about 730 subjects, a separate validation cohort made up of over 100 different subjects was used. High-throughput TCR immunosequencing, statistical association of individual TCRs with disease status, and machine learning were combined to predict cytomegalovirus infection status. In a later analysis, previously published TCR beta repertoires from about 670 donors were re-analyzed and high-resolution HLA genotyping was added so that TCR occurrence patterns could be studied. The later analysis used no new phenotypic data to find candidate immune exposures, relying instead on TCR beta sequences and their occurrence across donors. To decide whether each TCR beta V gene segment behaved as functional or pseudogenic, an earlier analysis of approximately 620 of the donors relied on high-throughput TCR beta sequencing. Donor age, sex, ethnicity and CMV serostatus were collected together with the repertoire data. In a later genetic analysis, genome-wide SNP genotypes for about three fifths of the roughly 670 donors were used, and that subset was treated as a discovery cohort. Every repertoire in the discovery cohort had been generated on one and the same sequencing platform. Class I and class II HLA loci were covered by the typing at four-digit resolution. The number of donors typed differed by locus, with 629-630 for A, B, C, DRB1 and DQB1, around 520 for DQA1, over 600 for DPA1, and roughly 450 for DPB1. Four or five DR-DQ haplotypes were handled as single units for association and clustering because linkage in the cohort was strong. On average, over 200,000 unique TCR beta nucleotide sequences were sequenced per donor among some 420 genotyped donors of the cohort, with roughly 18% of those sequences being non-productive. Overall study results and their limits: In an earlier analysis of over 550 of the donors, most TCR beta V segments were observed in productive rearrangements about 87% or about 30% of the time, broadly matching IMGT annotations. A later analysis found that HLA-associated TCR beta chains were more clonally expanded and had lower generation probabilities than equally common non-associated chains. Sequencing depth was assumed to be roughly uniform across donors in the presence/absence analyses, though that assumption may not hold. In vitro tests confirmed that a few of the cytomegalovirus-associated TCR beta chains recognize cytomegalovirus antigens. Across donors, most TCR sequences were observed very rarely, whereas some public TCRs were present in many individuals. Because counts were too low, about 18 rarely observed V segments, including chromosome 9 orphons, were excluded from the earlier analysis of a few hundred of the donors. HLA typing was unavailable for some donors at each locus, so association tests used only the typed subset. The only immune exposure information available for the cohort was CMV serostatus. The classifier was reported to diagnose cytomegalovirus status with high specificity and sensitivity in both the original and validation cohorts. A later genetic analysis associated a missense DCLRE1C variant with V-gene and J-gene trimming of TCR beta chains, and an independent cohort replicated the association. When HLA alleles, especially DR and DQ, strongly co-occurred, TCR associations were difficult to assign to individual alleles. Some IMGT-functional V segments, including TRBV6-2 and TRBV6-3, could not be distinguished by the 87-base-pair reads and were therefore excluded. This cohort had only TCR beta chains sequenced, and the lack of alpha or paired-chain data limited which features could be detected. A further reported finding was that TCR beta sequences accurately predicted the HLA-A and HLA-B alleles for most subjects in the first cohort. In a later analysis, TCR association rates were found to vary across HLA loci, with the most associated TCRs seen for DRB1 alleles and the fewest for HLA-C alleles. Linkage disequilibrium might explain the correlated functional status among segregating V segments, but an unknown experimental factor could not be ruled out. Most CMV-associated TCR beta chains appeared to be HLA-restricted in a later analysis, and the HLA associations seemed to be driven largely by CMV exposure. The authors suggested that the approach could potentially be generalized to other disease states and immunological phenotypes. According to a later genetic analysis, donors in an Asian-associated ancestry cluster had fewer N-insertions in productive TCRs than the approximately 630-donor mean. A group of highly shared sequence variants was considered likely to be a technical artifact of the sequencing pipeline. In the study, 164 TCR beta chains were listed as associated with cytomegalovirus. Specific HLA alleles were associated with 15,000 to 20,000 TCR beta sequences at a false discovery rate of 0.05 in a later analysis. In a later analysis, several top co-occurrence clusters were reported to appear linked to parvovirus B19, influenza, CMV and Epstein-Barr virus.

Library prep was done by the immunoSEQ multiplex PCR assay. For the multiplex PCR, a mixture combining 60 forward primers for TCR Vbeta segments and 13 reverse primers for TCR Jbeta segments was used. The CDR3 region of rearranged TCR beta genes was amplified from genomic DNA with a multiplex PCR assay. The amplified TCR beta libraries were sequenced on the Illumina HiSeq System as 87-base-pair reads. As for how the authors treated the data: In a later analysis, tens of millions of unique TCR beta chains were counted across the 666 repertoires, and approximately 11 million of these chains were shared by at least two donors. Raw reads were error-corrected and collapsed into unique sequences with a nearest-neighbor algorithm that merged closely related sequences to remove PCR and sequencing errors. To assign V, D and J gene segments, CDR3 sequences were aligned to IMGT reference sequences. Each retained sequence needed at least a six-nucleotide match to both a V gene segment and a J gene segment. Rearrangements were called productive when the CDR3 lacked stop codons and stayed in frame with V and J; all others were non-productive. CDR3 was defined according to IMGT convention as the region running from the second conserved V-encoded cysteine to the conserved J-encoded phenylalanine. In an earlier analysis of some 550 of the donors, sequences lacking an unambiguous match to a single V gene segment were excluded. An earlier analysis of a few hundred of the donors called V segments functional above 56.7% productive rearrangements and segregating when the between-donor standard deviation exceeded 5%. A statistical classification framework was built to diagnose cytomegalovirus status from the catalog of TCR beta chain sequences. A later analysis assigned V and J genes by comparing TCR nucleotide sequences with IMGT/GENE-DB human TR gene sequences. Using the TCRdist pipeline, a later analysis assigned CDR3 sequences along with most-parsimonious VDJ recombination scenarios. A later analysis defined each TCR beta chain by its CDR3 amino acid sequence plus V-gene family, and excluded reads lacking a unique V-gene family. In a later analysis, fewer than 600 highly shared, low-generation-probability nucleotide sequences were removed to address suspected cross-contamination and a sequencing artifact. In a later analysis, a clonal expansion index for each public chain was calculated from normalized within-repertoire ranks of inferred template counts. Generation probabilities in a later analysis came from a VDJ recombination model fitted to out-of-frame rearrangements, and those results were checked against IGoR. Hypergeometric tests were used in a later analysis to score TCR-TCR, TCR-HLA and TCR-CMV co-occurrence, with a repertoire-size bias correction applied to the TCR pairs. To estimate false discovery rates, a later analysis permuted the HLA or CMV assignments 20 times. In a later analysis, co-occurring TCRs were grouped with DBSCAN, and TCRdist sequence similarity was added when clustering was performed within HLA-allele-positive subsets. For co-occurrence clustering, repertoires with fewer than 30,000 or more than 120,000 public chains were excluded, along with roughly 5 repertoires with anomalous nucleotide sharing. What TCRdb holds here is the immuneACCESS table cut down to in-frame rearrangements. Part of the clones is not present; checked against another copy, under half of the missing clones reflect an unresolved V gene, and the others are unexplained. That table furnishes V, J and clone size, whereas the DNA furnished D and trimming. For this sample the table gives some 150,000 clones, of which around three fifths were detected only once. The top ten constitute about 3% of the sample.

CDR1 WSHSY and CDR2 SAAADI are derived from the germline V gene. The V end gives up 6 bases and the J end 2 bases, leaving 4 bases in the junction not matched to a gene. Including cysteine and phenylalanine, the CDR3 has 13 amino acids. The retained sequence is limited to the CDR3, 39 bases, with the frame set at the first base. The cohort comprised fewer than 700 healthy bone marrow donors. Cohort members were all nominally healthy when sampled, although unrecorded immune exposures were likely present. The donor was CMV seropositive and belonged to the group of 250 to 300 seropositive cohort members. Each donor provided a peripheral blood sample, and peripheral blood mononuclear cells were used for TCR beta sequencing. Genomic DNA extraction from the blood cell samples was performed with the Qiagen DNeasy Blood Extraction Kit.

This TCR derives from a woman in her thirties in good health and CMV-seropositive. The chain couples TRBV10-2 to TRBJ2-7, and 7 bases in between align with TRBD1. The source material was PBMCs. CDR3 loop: CASSRDSTYEQYF. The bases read TGCGCCAGCAGCCGGGACAGCACCTACGAGCAGTACTTC.